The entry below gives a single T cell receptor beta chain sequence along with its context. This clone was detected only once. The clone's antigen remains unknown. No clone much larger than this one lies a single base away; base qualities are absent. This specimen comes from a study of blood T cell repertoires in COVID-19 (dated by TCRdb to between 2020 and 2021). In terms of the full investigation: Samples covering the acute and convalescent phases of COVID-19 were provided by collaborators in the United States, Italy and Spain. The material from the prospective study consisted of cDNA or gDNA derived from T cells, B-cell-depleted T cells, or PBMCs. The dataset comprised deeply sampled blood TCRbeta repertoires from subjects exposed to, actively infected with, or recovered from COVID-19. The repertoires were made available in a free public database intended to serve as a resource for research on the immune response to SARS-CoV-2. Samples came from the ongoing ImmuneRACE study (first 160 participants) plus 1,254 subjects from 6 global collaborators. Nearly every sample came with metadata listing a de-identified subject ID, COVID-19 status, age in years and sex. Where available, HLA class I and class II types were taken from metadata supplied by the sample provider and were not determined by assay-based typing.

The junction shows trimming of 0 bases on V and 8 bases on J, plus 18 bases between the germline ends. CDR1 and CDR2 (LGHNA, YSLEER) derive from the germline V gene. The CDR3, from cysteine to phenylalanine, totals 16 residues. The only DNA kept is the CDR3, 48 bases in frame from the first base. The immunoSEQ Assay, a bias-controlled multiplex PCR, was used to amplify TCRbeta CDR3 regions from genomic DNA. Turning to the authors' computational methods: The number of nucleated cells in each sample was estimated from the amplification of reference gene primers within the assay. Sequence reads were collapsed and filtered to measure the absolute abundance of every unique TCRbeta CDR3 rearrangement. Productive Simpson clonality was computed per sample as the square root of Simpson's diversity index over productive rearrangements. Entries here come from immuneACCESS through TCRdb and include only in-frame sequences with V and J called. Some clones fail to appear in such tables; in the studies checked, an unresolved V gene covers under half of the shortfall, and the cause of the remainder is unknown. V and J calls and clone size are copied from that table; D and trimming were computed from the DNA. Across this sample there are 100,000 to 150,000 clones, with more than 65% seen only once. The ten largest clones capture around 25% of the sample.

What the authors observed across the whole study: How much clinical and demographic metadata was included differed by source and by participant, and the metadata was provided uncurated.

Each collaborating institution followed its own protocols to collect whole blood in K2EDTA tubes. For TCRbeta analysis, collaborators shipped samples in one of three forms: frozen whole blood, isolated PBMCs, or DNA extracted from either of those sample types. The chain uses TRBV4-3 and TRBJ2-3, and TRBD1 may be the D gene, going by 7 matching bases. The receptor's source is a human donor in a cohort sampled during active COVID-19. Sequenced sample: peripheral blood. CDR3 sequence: CASSQEWGVSGGTQYF. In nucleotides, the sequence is TGCGCCAGCAGCCAAGAGTGGGGGGTCTCAGGGGGTACGCAGTATTTT.